Shown below are 11 T cell receptor beta chains from a single sample sequenced in a study of identical twins. Each CDR3 protein is one row after TCRdb ran MiXCR on the 5' RACE reads. The table shows about 520,000 distinct CDR3 sequences, with approximately 22% occurring only once. These same data were also listed under a study on T cells expressing NK-cell markers.

The sample was CD4+ T cells sorted from blood. The receptors originated from a woman aged 18-29 years in good health.

The table lists this clonotype with a few counts. The chain joins TRBV12-3 or TRBV12-4 to TRBJ1-2; 7 bases line up with TRBD1. This CDR3 is built from 15 residues. After removal of 5 bases from V and 3 bases from J, the junction contained 9 bases not matched to a gene. Written as DNA, the CDR3 is TGTGCCAGCAGTACCCCCCGAACAGGGGACTATGGCTACACCTTC. Translation gives CASSTPRTGDYGYTF.

This clonotype was detected a few times. V usage is TRBV6-1 and J usage is TRBJ1-4; no clear D gene. Per germline, CDR1 MNHNS and CDR2 SASEGT. Trimming shortened V by 7 bases and J by 0 bases, and 18 bases separated the two germline ends. The CDR3 has 17 residues. CDR3 in DNA: TGTGCCAGCACCCGGAGGTCCGTAGCCGCAACTAATGAAAAACTGTTTTTT. Translating gives CASTRRSVAATNEKLFF.

This clonotype was counted only a few times. The rearrangement joins TRBV20-1 to TRBJ2-3; TRBD2 matches 14 bases. Germline loops: CDR1 DFQATT, CDR2 SNEGSKA (reference sequence). The V gene end was trimmed by 1 base and the J gene end by 13 bases; junction bases not matched to a gene: 10. The CDR3 covers 15 residues. DNA for the CDR3: TGCAGTGCTAGAGCCGGGACTAGCGGGGGCTACGGGGAGTATTTT. Protein sequence: CSARAGTSGGYGEYF.

The gene calls are TRBV7-6 and TRBJ2-2; 10 nucleotides match TRBD2. The CDR3 is made up of 17 amino acids. After removal of 1 base from V and 2 bases from J, the junction contained 4 bases not matched to a gene. The V gene's germline CDR1 is SGHVS and CDR2 FNYEAQ. As DNA, the CDR3 is TGTGCCAGCAGCTTAGAGCTAGCGGGAGTTAACACCGGGGAGCTGTTTTTT. It codes for CASSLELAGVNTGELFF.

V usage is TRBV4-2 and J usage is TRBJ2-3; D unresolved. Trimming removed 7 bases from V and 4 bases from J, with 15 bases in between. Germline lookup yields CDR1 LGHNA and CDR2 YNFKEQ. CDR3 length equals 14 residues. The CDR3 DNA sequence: TGTGCCAGCACCCGAAGTGGTAGCCCAGATACGCAGTATTTT. As protein: CASTRSGSPDTQYF.

V gene TRBV7-9 combines with J gene TRBJ2-5; 11 nucleotides line up with TRBD2. CDR3 length: 14 residues. Germline V gene sequence: CDR1 SEHNR, CDR2 FQNEAQ (reference sequence). With V trimmed by 10 bases and J by 5 bases, 9 bases remained unmatched. The CDR3 spells CATPLAGERETQYF. The CDR3 DNA reads TGTGCCACCCCACTAGCGGGGGAGCGTGAGACCCAGTACTTC.

The V gene is TRBV5-1, the J gene TRBJ2-6, with TRBD1 identical over 8 bases. V lost 4 bases, J lost 4 bases, and 10 bases stayed unmatched. Germline V gives CDR1 SGHRS, CDR2 YFSETQ. There are 17 residues in the CDR3. CDR3 coding DNA: TGCGCCAGCAGCCACGGACAGGGAGTTGGAGGGGCCAACGTCCTGACTTTC. It codes for CASSHGQGVGGANVLTF.

This clonotype was counted a few times. V and J are TRBV6-1 and TRBJ2-1, with D possibly matching TRBD1 (6 bases). Trimming left V 5 bases short and J 2 bases short, with 13 bases between. The CDR3 is 15 amino acids. Germline lookup yields CDR1 MNHNS and CDR2 SASEGT. The CDR3 nucleotides read TGTGCCAGCAGTCGGACAGCCGAACCCTACAATGAGCAGTTCTTC. Its protein product is CASSRTAEPYNEQFF.

This chain links TRBV24-1 with TRBJ2-1, with 11 bases identical to TRBD2. Trimming at V came to 5 bases and at J to 6 bases, leaving 5 bases not matched to a gene. Looked up from germline, CDR1 is KGHDR and CDR2 is SFDVKD. This CDR3 is built from 15 residues. CDR3 bases: TGTGCCACCAGTGTAGGGACTAGCGGTGGCAATGAGCAGTTCTTC. This encodes CATSVGTSGGNEQFF.

The chain carries TRBV5-1 and TRBJ2-1; TRBD2 might be the D (6 bases). Germline CDR1 and CDR2: SGHRS and YFSETQ. Trimming stripped 5 bases from V and 0 bases from J, with 18 bases between. CDR3 size: 17 residues. CDR3 amino acids: CASRSGGGSLSYNEQFF. CDR3 coding DNA: TGCGCCAGCAGATCGGGTGGGGGGTCACTCTCCTACAATGAGCAGTTCTTC.

In this sample, this clonotype turned up a few times. J is TRBJ2-3 and V is TRBV12-3 or TRBV12-4; D is unresolved. V shed 5 bases and J shed 0 bases, with 12 bases lying between them. The length of the CDR3 is 15 residues. CDR3 in DNA: TGTGCCAGCAGTCCAATAAGCTCTAGCACAGATACGCAGTATTTT. It yields the protein CASSPISSSTDTQYF.